The 4 T cell receptor beta chains below were found in one sample sequenced in a study of shared clonotypes between healthy human individuals. Libraries were prepared by immunoSEQ multiplex PCR; TCRdb keeps only in-frame clonotypes and omits some of them. The sample contains about half a million clones, about 80% of which appear only once. The specimen was PBMCs. Source of these receptors: a woman in her thirties or forties in good health. Some clones in this sample may be carry-over from other donors' samples.

The chain has TRBV5-1 and TRBJ2-7; 9 bases align to TRBD1. The CDR3 runs 15 residues. J was trimmed by 3 bases and V by 3 bases; bases with no gene match: 7. Germline V CDR1 and CDR2: SGHRS, YFSETQ. CDR3 nucleotides: TGCGCCAGCAGCTCTACAGGGGGCATAAGCTACGAGCAGTACTTC. Amino acid sequence: CASSSTGGISYEQYF.

To note about this clone: Distinct nucleotide sequences in the sample also encode this CDR3. The chain is built from TRBV10-3 and TRBJ2-3; 7 bases align to TRBD2. This CDR3 has 15 residues. The V segment lost 3 bases and the J segment 1 base; nucleotides outside the gene matches: 4. CDR1 and CDR2 (germline): ENHRY, SYGVKD. CDR3: CAISDGRGGTDTQYF. As DNA, the CDR3 is TGTGCCATCAGTGATGGGAGGGGCGGCACAGATACGCAGTATTTT.

The gene calls are TRBV9 and TRBJ2-7; 15 bases agree with TRBD2. Trimming at V came to 4 bases and at J to 2 bases, leaving 4 bases not matched to a gene. Germline values: CDR1 SGDLS, CDR2 YYNGEE. The CDR3 is 16 amino acids. The CDR3, as DNA: TGTGCCAGCAGCCCCTGGACTAGCGGGAGGGCCTACGAGCAGTACTTC. It translates to CASSPWTSGRAYEQYF.

To note about this clone: Distinct nucleotide sequences in the sample also encode this CDR3. The chain recombines TRBV5-4 with TRBJ2-7; D unclear. V shed 0 bases and J shed 2 bases, with 6 bases lying between them. The CDR3 runs to 13 residues. Germline V lookup: CDR1 SGHNT, CDR2 YYREEE (reference sequence). CDR3 DNA: TGTGCCAGCAGCTTGGGTACAACCTACGAGCAGTACTTC. It translates to CASSLGTTYEQYF.